A single count supports the clone carrying this T cell receptor (beta chain). The data originate from a study of control samples from healthy donors and cancer patients. Germline assignment: CDR1 MNHNS and CDR2 SASEGT. V shed 2 bases and J 5 bases; nucleotides not matched to a gene: 12. This CDR3 is built from 16 residues. This table comes from immunoSEQ multiplex PCR, and its TCRdb copy is limited to in-frame clones, with some not included. This sample has some 140,000 clones; less than 90% occur once, and the top ten carry approximately 9%. Sequenced material: blood. The TCR was taken from a woman aged 30 to 39 in good health. This chain uses TRBV6-1 with TRBJ2-7, with 7 positions matching TRBD1. In DNA form, the CDR3 reads TGTGCCAGCAGTGAATTCGGTCAGGGGGTGACCAACGAGCAGTACTTC. Translation gives CASSEFGQGVTNEQYF.